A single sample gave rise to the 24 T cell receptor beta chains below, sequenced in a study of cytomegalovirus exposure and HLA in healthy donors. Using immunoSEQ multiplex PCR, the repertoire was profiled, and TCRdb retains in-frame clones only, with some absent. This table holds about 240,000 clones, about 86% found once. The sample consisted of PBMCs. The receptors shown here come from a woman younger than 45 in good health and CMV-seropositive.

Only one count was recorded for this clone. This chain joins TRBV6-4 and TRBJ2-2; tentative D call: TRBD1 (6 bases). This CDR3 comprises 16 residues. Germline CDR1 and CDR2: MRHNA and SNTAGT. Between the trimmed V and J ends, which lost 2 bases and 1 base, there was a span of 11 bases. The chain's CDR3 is CASSDTPGQNTGELFF. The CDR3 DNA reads TGTGCCAGCAGTGACACCCCGGGACAGAACACCGGGGAGCTGTTTTTT.

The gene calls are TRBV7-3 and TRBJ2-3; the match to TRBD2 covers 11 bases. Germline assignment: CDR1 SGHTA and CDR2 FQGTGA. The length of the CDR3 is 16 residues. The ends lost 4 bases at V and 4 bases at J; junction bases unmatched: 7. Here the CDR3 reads CASSYIAGGGPDTQYF. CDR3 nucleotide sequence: TGTGCCAGCAGCTATATAGCGGGAGGGGGGCCAGATACGCAGTATTTT.

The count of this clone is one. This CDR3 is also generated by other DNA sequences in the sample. CDR3 DNA: TGCGCCAGCAGCCAAGAGGGACAGGGTACCTACGAGCAGTACTTC. Amino acid sequence: CASSQEGQGTYEQYF. The chain carries TRBV4-1 and TRBJ2-7, with 9 bases fitting TRBD1. The CDR3 covers 15 residues. Germline loops: CDR1 MGHRA, CDR2 YSYEKL. V gave up 0 bases and J gave up 2 bases; unmatched junction bases: 2.

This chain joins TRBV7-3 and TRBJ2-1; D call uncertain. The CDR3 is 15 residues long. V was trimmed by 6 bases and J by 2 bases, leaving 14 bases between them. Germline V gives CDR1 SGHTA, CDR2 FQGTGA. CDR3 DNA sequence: TGTGCCAGCAGTTCTAACGGTCCGACCTACAATGAGCAGTTCTTC. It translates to CASSSNGPTYNEQFF.

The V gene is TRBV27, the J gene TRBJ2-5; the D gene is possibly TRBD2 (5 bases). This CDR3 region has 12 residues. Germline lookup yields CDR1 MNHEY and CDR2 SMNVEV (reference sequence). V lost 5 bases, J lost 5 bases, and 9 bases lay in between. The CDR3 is CASSPPGETQYF. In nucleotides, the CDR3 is TGTGCCAGCAGTCCTCCGGGGGAGACCCAGTACTTC.

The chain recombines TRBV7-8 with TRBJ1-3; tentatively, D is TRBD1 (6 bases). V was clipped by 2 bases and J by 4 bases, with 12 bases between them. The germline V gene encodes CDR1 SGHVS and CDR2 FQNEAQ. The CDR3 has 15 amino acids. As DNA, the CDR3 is TGTGCCAGCAGCTTAAGTGGTGGACAGGGAAACACCATATATTTT. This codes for CASSLSGGQGNTIYF.

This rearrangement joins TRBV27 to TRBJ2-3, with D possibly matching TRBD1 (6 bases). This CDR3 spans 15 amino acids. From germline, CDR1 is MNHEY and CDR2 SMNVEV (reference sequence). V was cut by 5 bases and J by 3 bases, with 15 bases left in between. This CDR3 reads CASSHFPGETDTQYF. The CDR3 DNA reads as TGTGCCAGCAGTCACTTCCCAGGGGAGACAGATACGCAGTATTTT.

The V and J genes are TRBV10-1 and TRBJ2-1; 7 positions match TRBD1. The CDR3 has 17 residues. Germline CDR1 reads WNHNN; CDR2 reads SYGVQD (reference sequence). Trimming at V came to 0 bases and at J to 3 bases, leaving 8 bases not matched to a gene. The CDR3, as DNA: TGCGCCAGCAGTGAGTCAAAGGGGGCCGACGTCTACAATGAGCAGTTCTTC. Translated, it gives CASSESKGADVYNEQFF.

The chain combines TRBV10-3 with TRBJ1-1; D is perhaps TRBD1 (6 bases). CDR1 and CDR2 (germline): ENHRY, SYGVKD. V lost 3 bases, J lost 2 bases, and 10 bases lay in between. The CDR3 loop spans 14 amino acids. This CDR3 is CAISEETGNTEAFF. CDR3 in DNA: TGTGCCATCAGTGAAGAGACAGGCAACACTGAAGCTTTCTTT.

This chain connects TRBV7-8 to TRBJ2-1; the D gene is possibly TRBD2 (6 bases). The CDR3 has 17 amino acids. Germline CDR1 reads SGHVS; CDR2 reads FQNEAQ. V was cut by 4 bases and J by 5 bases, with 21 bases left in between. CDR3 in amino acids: CASSSKFYGTANNEQFF. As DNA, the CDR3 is TGTGCCAGCAGCTCCAAGTTCTACGGGACTGCAAACAATGAGCAGTTCTTC.

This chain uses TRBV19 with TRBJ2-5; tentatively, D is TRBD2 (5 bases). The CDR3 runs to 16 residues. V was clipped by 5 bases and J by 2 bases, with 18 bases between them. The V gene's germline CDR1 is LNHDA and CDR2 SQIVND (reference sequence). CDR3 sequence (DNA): TGTGCCAGTAGTGAGTTTGGAAGCGGAGTACAAGAGACCCAGTACTTC. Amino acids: CASSEFGSGVQETQYF.

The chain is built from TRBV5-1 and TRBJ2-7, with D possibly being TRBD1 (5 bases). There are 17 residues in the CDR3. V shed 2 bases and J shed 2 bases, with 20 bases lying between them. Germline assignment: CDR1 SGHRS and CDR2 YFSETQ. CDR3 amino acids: CASSFGPTGQTPYEQYF. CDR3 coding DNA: TGCGCCAGCAGCTTTGGACCTACAGGACAAACTCCCTACGAGCAGTACTTC.

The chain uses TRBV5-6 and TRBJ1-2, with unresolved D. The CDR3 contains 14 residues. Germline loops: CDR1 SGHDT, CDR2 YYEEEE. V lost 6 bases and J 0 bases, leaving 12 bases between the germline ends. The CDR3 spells CASTLADPNYGYTF. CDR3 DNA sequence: TGTGCCAGCACCCTAGCGGACCCTAACTATGGCTACACCTTC. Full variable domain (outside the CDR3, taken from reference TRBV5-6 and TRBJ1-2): DAGVTQSPTHLIKTRGQQVTLRCSPKSGHDTVSWYQQALGQGPQFIFQYYEEEERQRGNFPDRFSGHQFPNYSSELNVNALLLGDSALYLCASTLADPNYGYTFGSGTRLTVV.

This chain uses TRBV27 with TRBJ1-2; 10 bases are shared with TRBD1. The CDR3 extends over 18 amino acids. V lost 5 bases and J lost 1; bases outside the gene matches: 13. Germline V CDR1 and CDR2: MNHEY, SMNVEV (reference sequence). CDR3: CASSATGTGEFFNYGYTF. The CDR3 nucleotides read TGTGCCAGCAGTGCAACCGGGACAGGGGAATTTTTTAACTATGGCTACACCTTC.

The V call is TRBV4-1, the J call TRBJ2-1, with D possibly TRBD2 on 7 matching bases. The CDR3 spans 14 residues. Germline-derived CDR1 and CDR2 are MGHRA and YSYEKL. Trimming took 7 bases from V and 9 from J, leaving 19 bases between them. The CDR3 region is CASKGRGRDLEQFF. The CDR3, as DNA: TGCGCCAGCAAAGGAAGGGGGAGGGATCTTGAGCAGTTCTTC.

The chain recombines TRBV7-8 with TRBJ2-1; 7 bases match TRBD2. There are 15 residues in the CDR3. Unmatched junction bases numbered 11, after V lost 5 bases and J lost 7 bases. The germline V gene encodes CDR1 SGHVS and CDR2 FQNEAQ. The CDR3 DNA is TGTGCCAGCAGCGCTACGGGGAGGGTTGGGAATGAGCAGTTCTTC. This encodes CASSATGRVGNEQFF.

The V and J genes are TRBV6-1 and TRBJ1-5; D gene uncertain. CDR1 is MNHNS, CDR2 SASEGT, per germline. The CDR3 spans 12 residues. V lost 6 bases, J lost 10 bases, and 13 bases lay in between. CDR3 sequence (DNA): TGTGCCAGCAGGTCCTTCGGGTTCCCCCAGCATTTT. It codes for CASRSFGFPQHF.

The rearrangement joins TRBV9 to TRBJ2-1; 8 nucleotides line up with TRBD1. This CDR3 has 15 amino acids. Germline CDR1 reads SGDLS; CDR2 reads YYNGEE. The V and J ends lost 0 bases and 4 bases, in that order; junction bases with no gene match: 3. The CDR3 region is CASSVEGTGYNEQFF. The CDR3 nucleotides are TGTGCCAGCAGCGTAGAAGGGACAGGTTACAATGAGCAGTTCTTC.

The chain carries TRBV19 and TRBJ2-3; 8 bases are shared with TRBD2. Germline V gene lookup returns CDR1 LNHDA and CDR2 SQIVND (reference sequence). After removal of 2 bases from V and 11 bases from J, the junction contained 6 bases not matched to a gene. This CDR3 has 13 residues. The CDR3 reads CASSIKVTSEQYF. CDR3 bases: TGTGCCAGTAGTATAAAGGTGACTAGCGAGCAGTATTTT.

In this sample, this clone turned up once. The DNA of the CDR3 is TGTGCCAGTAGTATAGAGAGACAGTCCAACTATGGCTACACCTTC. This codes for CASSIERQSNYGYTF. The chain links TRBV19 to TRBJ1-2; maybe TRBD1 (5 bases). Germline lookup yields CDR1 LNHDA and CDR2 SQIVND (reference sequence). The CDR3 loop spans 15 amino acids. Trimming cost V 0 bases and J 2 bases, with 10 bases left between them.

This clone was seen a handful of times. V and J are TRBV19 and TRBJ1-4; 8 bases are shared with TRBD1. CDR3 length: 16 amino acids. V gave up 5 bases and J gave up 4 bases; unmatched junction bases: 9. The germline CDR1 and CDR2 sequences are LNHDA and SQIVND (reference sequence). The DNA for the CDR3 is TGTGCCAGTAGTTGGGGCAGGGGGCAGAGTAATGAAAAACTGTTTTTT. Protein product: CASSWGRGQSNEKLFF.

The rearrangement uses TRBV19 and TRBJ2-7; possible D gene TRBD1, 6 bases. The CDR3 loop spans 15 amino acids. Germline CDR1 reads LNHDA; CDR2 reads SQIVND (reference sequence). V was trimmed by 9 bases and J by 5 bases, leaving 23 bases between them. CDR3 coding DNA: TGTGCCAGCTCATCTTACTTGGGGGCCCGGGACGAGCAGTACTTC. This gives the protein CASSSYLGARDEQYF.

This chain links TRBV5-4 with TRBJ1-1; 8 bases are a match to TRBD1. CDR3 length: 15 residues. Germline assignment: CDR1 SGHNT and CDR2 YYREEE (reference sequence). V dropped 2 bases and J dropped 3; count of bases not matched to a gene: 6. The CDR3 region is CASSFGQGGYTEAFF. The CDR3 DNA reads TGTGCCAGCAGCTTCGGACAGGGAGGGTACACTGAAGCTTTCTTT.

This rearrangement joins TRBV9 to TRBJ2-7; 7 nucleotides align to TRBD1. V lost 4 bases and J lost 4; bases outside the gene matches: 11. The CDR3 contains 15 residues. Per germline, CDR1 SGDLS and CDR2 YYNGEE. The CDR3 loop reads CASSSTAGGGYEQYF. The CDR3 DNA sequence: TGTGCCAGCAGCTCAACGGCAGGGGGTGGGTACGAGCAGTACTTC.